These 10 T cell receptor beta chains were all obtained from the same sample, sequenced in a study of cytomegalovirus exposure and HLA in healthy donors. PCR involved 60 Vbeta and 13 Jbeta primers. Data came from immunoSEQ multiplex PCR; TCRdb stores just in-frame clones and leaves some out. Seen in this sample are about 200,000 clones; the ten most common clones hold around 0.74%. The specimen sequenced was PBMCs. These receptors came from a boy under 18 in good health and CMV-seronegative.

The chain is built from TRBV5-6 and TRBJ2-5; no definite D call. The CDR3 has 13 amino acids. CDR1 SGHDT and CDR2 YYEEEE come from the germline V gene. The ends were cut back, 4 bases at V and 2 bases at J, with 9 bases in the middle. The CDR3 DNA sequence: TGTGCCAGCAGCCAATTAGATCAAGAGACCCAGTACTTC. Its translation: CASSQLDQETQYF.

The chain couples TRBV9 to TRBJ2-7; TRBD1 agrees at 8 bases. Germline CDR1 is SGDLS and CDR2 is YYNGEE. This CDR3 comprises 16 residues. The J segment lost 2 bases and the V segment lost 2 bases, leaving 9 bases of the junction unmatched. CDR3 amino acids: CASSVSATGATYEQYF. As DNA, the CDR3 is TGTGCCAGCAGCGTGTCAGCGACAGGGGCTACCTACGAGCAGTACTTC.

The CDR3, as DNA: TGCGCCAGCAGCTTAGGGGGGGCTGGCTACACCTTC. The encoded protein is CASSLGGAGYTF. This sequence joins TRBV5-1 and TRBJ1-2; weak D call: TRBD1 (6 bases). CDR3 size: 12 residues. Trimming took 2 bases from V and 7 from J, leaving 9 bases between them. Germline loops: CDR1 SGHRS, CDR2 YFSETQ.

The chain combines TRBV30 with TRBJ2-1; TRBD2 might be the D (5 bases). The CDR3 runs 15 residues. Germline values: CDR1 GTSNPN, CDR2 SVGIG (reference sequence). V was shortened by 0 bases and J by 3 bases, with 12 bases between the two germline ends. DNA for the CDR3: TGTGCCTGGAGTGTCCTCCGAGGGAGCTACAATGAGCAGTTCTTC. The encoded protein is CAWSVLRGSYNEQFF. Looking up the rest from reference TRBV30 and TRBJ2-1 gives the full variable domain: SQTIHQWPATLVQPVGSPLSLECTVEGTSNPNLYWYRQAAGRGLQLLFYSVGIGQISSEVPQNLSASRPQDRQFILSSKKLLLSDSGFYLCAWSVLRGSYNEQFFGPGTRLTVL.

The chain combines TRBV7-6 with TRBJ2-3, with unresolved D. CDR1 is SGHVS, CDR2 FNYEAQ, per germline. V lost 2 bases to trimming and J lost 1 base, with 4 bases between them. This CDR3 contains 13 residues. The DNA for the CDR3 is TGTGCCAGCAGCTTAACTGGCACAGATACGCAGTATTTT. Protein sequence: CASSLTGTDTQYF.

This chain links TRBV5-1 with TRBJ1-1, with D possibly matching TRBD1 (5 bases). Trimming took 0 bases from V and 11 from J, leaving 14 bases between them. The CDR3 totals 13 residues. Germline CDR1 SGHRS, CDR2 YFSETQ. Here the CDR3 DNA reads TGCGCCAGCAGCTTGGTTGCGGGGGTAGAGGCTTTCTTT. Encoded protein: CASSLVAGVEAFF.

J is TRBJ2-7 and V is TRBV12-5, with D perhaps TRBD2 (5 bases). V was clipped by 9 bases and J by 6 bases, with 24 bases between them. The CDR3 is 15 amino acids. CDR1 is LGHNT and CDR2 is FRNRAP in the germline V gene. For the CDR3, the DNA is TGTGCTAGCGGGGTTTCAGGCGGCGGACTGGGCGAGCAGTACTTC. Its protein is CASGVSGGGLGEQYF.

The CDR3 loop is CASSLGGLQGPRSGNTIYF. In nucleotides, the CDR3 is TGTGCCAGCAGCTTAGGGGGGCTACAAGGCCCCCGCTCTGGAAACACCATATATTTT. This rearrangement joins TRBV7-8 to TRBJ1-3, with D possibly being TRBD1 (6 bases). The germline V gene encodes CDR1 SGHVS and CDR2 FQNEAQ. V gave up 1 base and J gave up 0 bases, with 19 bases separating them. CDR3 length equals 19 residues.

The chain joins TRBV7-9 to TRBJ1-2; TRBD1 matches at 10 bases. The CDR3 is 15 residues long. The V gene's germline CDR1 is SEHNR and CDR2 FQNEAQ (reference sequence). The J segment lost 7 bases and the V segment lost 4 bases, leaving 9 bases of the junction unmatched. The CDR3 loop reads CASSSPDRGDGGYTF. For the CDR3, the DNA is TGTGCCAGCAGCTCCCCGGACAGGGGGGATGGTGGCTACACCTTC.

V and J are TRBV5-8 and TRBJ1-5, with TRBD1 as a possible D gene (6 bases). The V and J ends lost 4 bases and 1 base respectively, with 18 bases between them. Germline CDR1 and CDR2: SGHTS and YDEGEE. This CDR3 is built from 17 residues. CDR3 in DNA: TGTGCCAGCAGCGGTGACAGGTTAATCGGGAGCAATCAGCCCCAGCATTTT. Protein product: CASSGDRLIGSNQPQHF.